Below are 4 T cell receptor beta chains sequenced from a single sample in a study of T cell responses to AZD1222 COVID-19 vaccine. Sequenced by immunoSEQ multiplex PCR; TCRdb stores in-frame clones only, minus some. The sample carries 200,000 to 300,000 clones, approximately 95% recorded once. The sequencing used peripheral blood, collected on day 0 of AZD1222 vaccination. Receptor source: an adult in good health.

V gene TRBV5-6 combines with J gene TRBJ1-1; D not certain. Germline V gene lookup returns CDR1 SGHDT and CDR2 YYEEEE. The CDR3 contains 15 residues. V lost 6 bases and J lost 0, with 15 bases in between. As DNA, the CDR3 is TGTGCCAGCACGACGTGGGGTCCCATGAACACTGAAGCTTTCTTT. Amino acids: CASTTWGPMNTEAFF.

The chain combines TRBV7-8 with TRBJ2-2; D uncertain. Germline V CDR1 and CDR2: SGHVS, FQNEAQ. The CDR3 spans 14 residues. V gave up 5 bases and J gave up 4 bases, with 11 bases separating them. In nucleotides, the CDR3 is TGTGCCAGCAGCCTCCACCGGATCACCGGGGAGCTGTTTTTT. It specifies CASSLHRITGELFF.

The genes are TRBV28 and TRBJ2-7, with D possibly being TRBD1 (5 bases). CDR3 length: 13 residues. V was cut by 5 bases and J by 4 bases, with 12 bases left in between. The germline gives CDR1 MDHEN, CDR2 SYDVKM. CDR3 nucleotides: TGTGCCAGCAGTGCCCATGGGGCATACGAGCAGTACTTC. It translates to CASSAHGAYEQYF.

The chain links TRBV10-3 to TRBJ2-1, with 9 bases matching TRBD1. V lost 0 bases and J lost 8; bases outside the gene matches: 5. This CDR3 is 15 amino acids long. Germline CDR1 ENHRY, CDR2 SYGVKD. The CDR3 region has the DNA TGTGCCATCAGTGAGTCGGCGGACAGGGGCGATGAGCAGTTCTTC. Its protein is CAISESADRGDEQFF.